The rows below give T cell receptor beta chains drawn from one sample of a study of T cells after yellow fever vaccination. TCRdb analysed the 5' RACE reads with MiXCR anew, one entry per CDR3 protein. The sample has roughly 330,000 distinct CDR3 sequences; 3% to 4.5% are singletons. Specimen: PBMCs, collected 5 days after the yellow fever booster vaccination. These receptors were obtained from a man aged 18-30 years who received the YFV17D yellow fever vaccine. Each CDR3 is given with its conserved first and last residue. The D gene is left open where the match is weak. Expanded clones are given a class, and other clones once, few, many or no size at all.

v_call	clone_size	j_call	d_call	cdr3_nt	cdr3_aa
TRBV4-3	few	TRBJ2-1	.	TGCGCCAGCAGCCAGGACCAACTGGACCGAGGGCAGTTCTTC	CASSQDQLDRGQFF
TRBV24-1	.	TRBJ2-5	.	TGTGCCACCAGTGATTTCCAAGAGACCCAGTACTTC	CATSDFQETQYF
TRBV29-1	.	TRBJ2-7	TRBD1	TGCAGCGCTGGTACGGACAGGGTCAAATACTTC	CSAGTDRVKYF
TRBV4-1	.	TRBJ2-1	.	TGCGCCACCGAACGGGACACCGACAATGAGCAGTTCTTC	CATERDTDNEQFF
TRBV5-1	many	TRBJ1-1	TRBD1	TGCGCCAGCAGCTTGGCGGACCCGGGACAGGGCGCTGAAGCTTTCTTT	CASSLADPGQGAEAFF
TRBV5-1	many	TRBJ2-2	TRBD1	TGCGCCAGCAGCGACCAGGGGGCAGGGCCCGGGGAGCTGTTTTTT	CASSDQGAGPGELFF
TRBV5-1	few	TRBJ2-1	TRBD2	TGCGCCAGCAGCCGGGAGGGGTTAGGCTTCTACAATGAGCAGTTCTTC	CASSREGLGFYNEQFF
TRBV5-1	many	TRBJ2-7	TRBD2	TGCGCCAGCAGCCCGGCACTAGCGGGGAATGTGAACGGCGAGCAGTACTTC	CASSPALAGNVNGEQYF
TRBV6-6	few	TRBJ2-7	TRBD1	TGTGCCAGCAGTTACTGGTCAGGGGGTTACGAGCAGTACTTC	CASSYWSGGYEQYF
TRBV5-1	few	TRBJ2-3	TRBD2	TGCGCCAGCAACCCTGGACTAGCGGGGGGCCTCGATACGCAGTATTTT	CASNPGLAGGLDTQYF
TRBV5-1	few	TRBJ2-7	.	TGCGCCAGCAGCTTGGGGGCAGGGAAGTACGAGCAGTACTTC	CASSLGAGKYEQYF
TRBV5-1	.	TRBJ1-1	.	TGCGCCAGCAAAGCCGCTGGGACAATTGAAGCTTTCTTT	CASKAAGTIEAFF
TRBV5-6	.	TRBJ2-7	TRBD1	TGTGCCAGCAGCTTTACAGGGGTTGGGGCTCGCGAGCAGTACTTC	CASSFTGVGAREQYF
TRBV28	.	TRBJ2-3	TRBD2	TGTGCCAGCAGTTCACCTGGGGGGGGTGGTACGCAGTATTTT	CASSSPGGGGTQYF
TRBV29-1	few	TRBJ1-2	.	TGCAGCGTTGTAGTACACTTCGCTAACTATGGCTACACCTTC	CSVVVHFANYGYTF
TRBV10-3	many	TRBJ2-7	.	TGTGCCACCCGGGCTACCCTATCCTACGAGCAGTACTTC	CATRATLSYEQYF
TRBV12-3/TRBV12-4	.	TRBJ2-6	.	TGTGCCAGCACCCAGGGTGATTCTGGGGCCAACGTCCTGACTTTC	CASTQGDSGANVLTF
TRBV15	.	TRBJ2-2	.	TGTGCCACCAAGGTGCGTCCAGTGAACACCGGGGAGCTGTTTTTT	CATKVRPVNTGELFF
TRBV5-1	.	TRBJ2-7	TRBD2	TGCGCCAGCACAACTTCTGGGGGGGACTACGAGCAGTACTTC	CASTTSGGDYEQYF
TRBV6-5	many	TRBJ2-7	.	TGTGCCAGCGGTGGGACTCTCTACGAGCAGTACTTC	CASGGTLYEQYF
TRBV7-8	.	TRBJ1-5	.	TGTGCCAGCAGCTTAGCAGAGAGATATAGCAATCAGCCCCAGCATTTT	CASSLAERYSNQPQHF
TRBV7-9	many	TRBJ2-3	TRBD1	TGTGCCAGCAGCTTGCTTGGGACAGCTAGCACAGATACGCAGTATTTT	CASSLLGTASTDTQYF
TRBV5-1	many	TRBJ1-4	.	TGCGCCAGCAGCTTCCTTGGGGGCGCTAATGAAAAACTGTTTTTT	CASSFLGGANEKLFF
TRBV7-8	.	TRBJ2-1	.	TGTGCCAGCAGCTCCCCCCCACTAAACGATGAGCAGTTCTTC	CASSSPPLNDEQFF
TRBV5-1	.	TRBJ2-2	.	TGCGCCAGCAGCGACACGTCGGGGTCCACCGGGGAGCTGTTTTTT	CASSDTSGSTGELFF
TRBV18	few	TRBJ1-1	.	TGTGCCAGCTCACGACAGGACCTTGAAGCTTTCTTT	CASSRQDLEAFF
TRBV14	.	TRBJ2-1	.	TGTGCCAGCAGCCATGCCAATGAGCAGTTCTTC	CASSHANEQFF
TRBV11-2	few	TRBJ2-7	.	TGTGCCAGCAGCATGGGGTCGTCAGGGCAGCAGTACTTC	CASSMGSSGQQYF
TRBV18	many	TRBJ2-5	.	TGTGCCAGCTCCCGCCAGGGAGGAGTTGAGACCCAGTACTTC	CASSRQGGVETQYF
TRBV14	few	TRBJ2-5	.	TGTGCCAGCAGCCAAGATCGGAGCATGCAAGAGACCCAGTACTTC	CASSQDRSMQETQYF
TRBV20-1	many	TRBJ1-2	.	TGCAGTGCTAGAGTAAGGGCCTTCTATGGCTACACCTTC	CSARVRAFYGYTF
TRBV5-1	few	TRBJ2-1	TRBD1	TGCGCCAGCAGCTTGGTTACGGGGACAGGCCACTACAATGAGCAGTTCTTC	CASSLVTGTGHYNEQFF
TRBV20-1	many	TRBJ1-4	.	TGCAGTGCGACCCGGACAGATGAAAAACTGTTTTTT	CSATRTDEKLFF
TRBV5-1	few	TRBJ2-7	TRBD1	TGCGCCAGCAGCTCTGCCGGGACAGGGCTTTACGAGCAGTACTTC	CASSSAGTGLYEQYF
TRBV28	many	TRBJ2-1	TRBD1	TGTGCCAGCAGTTTATCCTCCGGGACAGATCTGTTCTTC	CASSLSSGTDLFF
TRBV4-1	few	TRBJ2-2	.	TGCGCCAGCAGCCAAGATCAACAGAACTCGTACACCGGGGAGCTGTTTTTT	CASSQDQQNSYTGELFF
TRBV20-1	many	TRBJ2-5	.	TGCAGTGCTAGAGATCCGGGGAAAGAGACCCAGTACTTC	CSARDPGKETQYF
TRBV5-6	few	TRBJ2-7	TRBD2	TGTGCCAGCAGCTTGGGGCGGGGGGGCTCTTCCGGAGAGCAGTACTTC	CASSLGRGGSSGEQYF
TRBV19	.	TRBJ1-4	.	TGTGCCACCCGCAAAGGGGGGACTAATGAAAAACTGTTTTTT	CATRKGGTNEKLFF
TRBV6-6	.	TRBJ2-5	.	TGTGCCAGCAGTTACGGGACCAGGGAGACCCAGCACTTC	CASSYGTRETQHF
TRBV7-2	many	TRBJ1-2	.	TGTGCCAGCAGCCCTACCCGGACAGCGGGGGGCTACACCTTC	CASSPTRTAGGYTF
TRBV10-3	.	TRBJ1-6	.	TGTGCCATCAGCCGTGCTCTGGAGGGGATTTCACCCCTCCACTTT	CAISRALEGISPLHF
TRBV7-2	few	TRBJ2-3	.	TGTGCCAGCAGCTTAGGGTCAGAATTCACAGATACGCAGTATTTT	CASSLGSEFTDTQYF
TRBV7-9	many	TRBJ2-1	TRBD2	TGTGCCAGCAGCCCCCGGACTAGGTGGTACAATGAGCAGTTCTTC	CASSPRTRWYNEQFF
TRBV4-1	.	TRBJ2-1	.	TGCGCCAGCAGCCAAGATTCTAGAGGGGCGGGTGAGCAGTTCTTC	CASSQDSRGAGEQFF